The 32 T cell receptor beta chains below were found in one sample sequenced in a study of cytomegalovirus exposure and HLA in healthy donors. Profiling relied on immunoSEQ multiplex PCR, and the TCRdb table lists in-frame clones only, not all of them. The profile shows some 76,000 clones, approximately 94% of them singletons. Sequencing used PBMCs. These receptor sequences come from a woman under 30 in good health and CMV-seropositive.

The chain combines TRBV5-5 with TRBJ2-2; 8 nucleotides agree with TRBD1. V was clipped by 4 bases and J by 5 bases; unmatched bases: 10. CDR3 size: 16 residues. Germline CDR1 SGHKS, CDR2 YYEKEE (reference sequence). In DNA, the CDR3 is TGTGCCAGCAGCCGTCCGGGACAGGTCAGGACCGGGGAGCTGTTTTTT. Translated: CASSRPGQVRTGELFF.

The V call is TRBV5-1, the J call TRBJ1-1; a weak D match, TRBD1 (6 bases). The V gene lost 2 bases and the J gene lost 6 bases, with 14 bases spanning the gap. The germline gives CDR1 SGHRS, CDR2 YFSETQ. The CDR3 runs to 14 residues. The CDR3 nucleotides are TGCGCCAGCAGCTTTCTACAGGGTACCGCTGAAGCTTTCTTT. This encodes CASSFLQGTAEAFF.

This clone was detected once. This chain uses TRBV11-1 with TRBJ1-1; D might be TRBD1 (5 bases). Germline V gene sequence: CDR1 SGHAT, CDR2 FQDESV (reference sequence). Between the trimmed V and J ends, which lost 8 bases and 0 bases, there was a span of 10 bases. The CDR3 contains 13 residues. CDR3 region: CASLRQMNTEAFF. Written as DNA, the CDR3 is TGTGCCAGCCTCAGACAGATGAACACTGAAGCTTTCTTT.

This clone was seen just once. V is TRBV7-3 and J is TRBJ2-3; D is uncertain. CDR1 is SGHTA, CDR2 FQGTGA, per germline. This CDR3 is 16 amino acids long. V was cut by 4 bases and J by 0 bases, with 14 bases left in between. CDR3 residues: CASSYRRASSTDTQYF. In nucleotides, the CDR3 is TGTGCCAGCAGCTACCGCCGCGCTTCTAGCACAGATACGCAGTATTTT. The entire variable domain, with the rest obtained from reference TRBV7-3 and TRBJ2-3, is as follows: GAGVSQTPSNKVTEKGKYVELRCDPISGHTALYWYRQSLGQGPEFLIYFQGTGAADDSGLPNDRFFAVRPEGSVSTLKIQRTERGDSAVYLCASSYRRASSTDTQYFGPGTRLTVL.

The J gene is TRBJ2-1, the V gene TRBV7-6; 9 positions agree with TRBD2. J lost 7 bases, V lost 2 bases, and 9 bases had no gene match. This CDR3 has 16 residues. The germline V gene encodes CDR1 SGHVS and CDR2 FNYEAQ. CDR3 protein: CASSLRLLAGHNEQFF. The CDR3 DNA reads as TGTGCCAGCAGCTTAAGACTGCTAGCGGGACATAATGAGCAGTTCTTC.

The chain uses TRBV9 and TRBJ2-2, with D unresolved. From germline, CDR1 is SGDLS and CDR2 YYNGEE. The CDR3 sequence is 12 residues long. V shed 8 bases and J shed 2 bases, with 7 bases lying between them. This chain's CDR3 is CASQFNTGELFF. DNA for the CDR3: TGTGCCAGTCAATTTAACACCGGGGAGCTGTTTTTT.

The chain joins TRBV7-2 to TRBJ1-1; no reliable D call. The CDR3 is made up of 15 amino acids. Germline values: CDR1 SGHTA, CDR2 FQGNSA. The ends were cut back, 5 bases at V and 1 base at J, with 14 bases in the middle. CDR3 amino acids: CASSPYGVGNTEAFF. CDR3 in DNA: TGTGCCAGCAGCCCTTACGGTGTCGGGAACACTGAAGCTTTCTTT.

V and J are TRBV28 and TRBJ2-7; 7 bases fit TRBD2. Germline CDR1 reads MDHEN; CDR2 reads SYDVKM. The junction had 20 bases not matched to a gene; V was cut back by 5 bases and J by 1 base. The CDR3 is made up of 19 amino acids. The CDR3 sequence is CASSGGDPSPGTISYEQYF. The CDR3 nucleotides read TGTGCCAGCAGTGGCGGGGACCCCTCCCCCGGGACTATTTCCTACGAGCAGTACTTC.

V is TRBV9 and J is TRBJ2-3, with a possible D match to TRBD2 (6 bases). Trimming removed 0 bases at V and 2 bases at J, with 13 bases between. From germline, CDR1 is SGDLS and CDR2 YYNGEE. The CDR3 is 16 residues long. The CDR3 loop reads CASSVVGGDLTDTQYF. CDR3 DNA sequence: TGTGCCAGCAGCGTAGTTGGAGGGGATCTCACAGATACGCAGTATTTT.

The rearrangement joins TRBV4-3 to TRBJ1-5, with D perhaps TRBD1 (6 bases). V dropped 1 base and J dropped 2 bases, with 15 bases sitting between them. This CDR3 comprises 17 residues. Germline V lookup: CDR1 LGHNA, CDR2 YSLEER. The CDR3 nucleotides are TGCGCCAGCAGCCAAGTGAAAGGGGGTAGCGGCAATCAGCCCCAGCATTTT. Its translation is CASSQVKGGSGNQPQHF.

J is TRBJ2-7 and V is TRBV2; D is uncertain. Germline-derived CDR1 and CDR2 are SNHLY and FYNNEI. V shed 7 bases and J shed 2 bases, with 15 bases lying between them. This CDR3 spans 14 amino acids. The CDR3, as DNA: TGTGCCAGCATTTTTTCTAGAGTTACCTACGAGCAGTACTTC. Its protein product is CASIFSRVTYEQYF.

The chain recombines TRBV7-9 with TRBJ1-1, with D hard to call. Trimming took 7 bases from V and 4 from J, leaving 22 bases between them. CDR1 is SEHNR, CDR2 FQNEAQ, per germline (reference sequence). This CDR3 is 16 amino acids long. CDR3 sequence (DNA): TGTGCCAGCACCGACGATGGCAGAGGCTTCGGCACTGAAGCTTTCTTT. Protein sequence: CASTDDGRGFGTEAFF.

This chain uses TRBV18 with TRBJ1-5; D may be TRBD1 (5 bases). From germline, CDR1 is KGHSH and CDR2 LQKENI. The CDR3 is made up of 16 amino acids. With 4 bases removed from V and 0 bases from J, the gap between germline ends came to 13 bases. The CDR3 protein is CASSRGPEFSNQPQHF. DNA of the CDR3: TGTGCCAGCTCACGGGGCCCAGAATTTAGCAATCAGCCCCAGCATTTT.

A single count supports this clone. CDR3 nucleotides: TGCAGCGTTCTGGGACAGCAGGCTACTAACTATGGCTACACCTTC. The encoded protein is CSVLGQQATNYGYTF. The rearrangement joins TRBV29-1 to TRBJ1-2; 7 bases are a match to TRBD1. The CDR3 is 15 residues long. V dropped 5 bases and J dropped 0; count of bases not matched to a gene: 9. Germline loops: CDR1 SQVTM, CDR2 ANQGSEA.

The chain has TRBV11-3 and TRBJ2-7; the D gene is possibly TRBD1 (6 bases). The CDR3 extends over 16 amino acids. The V end was cut by 5 bases, the J end by 0 bases, with 17 bases between. CDR1 SGHNT and CDR2 YENEEA come from the germline V gene. The chain's CDR3 is CASSLRSTGSSYEQYF. DNA of the CDR3: TGTGCCAGCAGCCTACGCTCAACAGGGAGCTCCTACGAGCAGTACTTC.

The chain combines TRBV6-5 with TRBJ2-3; TRBD2 might be the D (6 bases). The CDR3 has 16 amino acids. The V and J ends lost 2 bases and 0 bases respectively, with 12 bases between them. From germline, CDR1 is MNHEY and CDR2 SVGAGI. For the CDR3, the DNA is TGTGCCAGCAGTTACGGCGGGACGGGGAGCACAGATACGCAGTATTTT. Its translation: CASSYGGTGSTDTQYF.

The chain links TRBV5-1 to TRBJ2-5; maybe TRBD1 (6 bases). The tail of the sequence fits TRBJ2-7 better, so the J call may be wrong. Germline V gene data show CDR1 as SGHRS and CDR2 as YFSETQ. The CDR3 extends over 14 amino acids. CDR3: CASSFQGYTYEQYF. Written as DNA, the CDR3 is TGCGCCAGCAGCTTCCAGGGGTATACCTACGAGCAGTACTTC.

The chain links TRBV18 to TRBJ2-4; 12 bases match TRBD1. The germline V gene has CDR1 KGHSH and CDR2 LQKENI. The CDR3 runs to 18 residues. V gave up 2 bases and J gave up 2 bases; unmatched junction bases: 7. The CDR3 protein is CASSPGTGGLVSKNIQYF. The DNA for the CDR3 is TGTGCCAGCTCACCAGGGACAGGGGGCTTGGTTTCCAAAAACATTCAGTACTTC.

The chain recombines TRBV10-3 with TRBJ1-1; D is uncertain. Germline CDR1 and CDR2: ENHRY and SYGVKD. The CDR3 extends over 13 amino acids. V was shortened by 2 bases and J by 11 bases, with 15 bases between the two germline ends. The CDR3: CAISERTTERAFF. CDR3 in DNA: TGTGCCATCAGTGAGCGAACCACGGAGCGGGCTTTCTTT.

The rearrangement joins TRBV4-2 to TRBJ2-1; a possible D gene is TRBD2 (6 bases). This CDR3 comprises 16 residues. Germline lookup yields CDR1 LGHNA and CDR2 YNFKEQ. Trimming removed 4 bases from V and 7 bases from J, with 20 bases in between. This CDR3 reads CASSPQGASVGNEQFF. The DNA of the CDR3 is TGTGCCAGCAGCCCCCAAGGGGCTAGCGTGGGGAATGAGCAGTTCTTC.

The V call is TRBV7-9, the J call TRBJ2-7, with D maybe TRBD2 (7 bases). V shed 8 bases and J shed 2 bases, with 16 bases lying between them. Looked up from germline, CDR1 is SEHNR and CDR2 is FQNEAQ (reference sequence). This CDR3 region has 14 residues. The CDR3 sequence is CASGRGGQPYEQYF. In DNA form, the CDR3 reads TGTGCCAGCGGTAGGGGGGGCCAGCCCTACGAGCAGTACTTC.

V is TRBV5-1 and J is TRBJ2-1; 9 bases agree with TRBD1. Germline loops: CDR1 SGHRS, CDR2 YFSETQ. Germline trimming cut 3 bases from V and 7 bases from J; bases unmatched to any gene: 8. The CDR3 spans 15 residues. CDR3 bases: TGCGCCAGCAGCTCGGGACAGGGAGGGCCTAATGAGCAGTTCTTC. Its protein is CASSSGQGGPNEQFF.

This chain uses TRBV6-6 with TRBJ1-5; D unclear. Germline V gene lookup returns CDR1 MNHNY and CDR2 SVGAGI (reference sequence). Trimming left V 5 bases short and J 3 bases short, with 8 bases between. The CDR3 covers 13 residues. The CDR3 here is CASSNHPNQPQHF. As DNA, the CDR3 is TGTGCCAGCAGTAATCATCCCAATCAGCCCCAGCATTTT.

The V call is TRBV7-2, the J call TRBJ2-1; a weak D match, TRBD2 (5 bases). Germline-derived CDR1 and CDR2 are SGHTA and FQGNSA. Between the trimmed V and J ends, which lost 7 bases and 8 bases, there was a span of 30 bases. The CDR3 has 18 residues. The CDR3 DNA reads as TGTGCCAGCACCAAGCGAGGGAGTAGCGCCAGGAGAAACGATGAGCAGTTCTTC. Its translation: CASTKRGSSARRNDEQFF.

This chain joins TRBV28 and TRBJ2-1; 11 bases are shared with TRBD2. CDR1 and CDR2 from the germline V gene are MDHEN and SYDVKM. V lost 6 bases, J lost 3 bases, and 10 bases stayed unmatched. The CDR3 runs to 17 residues. The CDR3 region is CASSSKLAGVSYNEQFF. As DNA, the CDR3 is TGTGCCAGCAGCAGCAAACTAGCGGGAGTAAGCTACAATGAGCAGTTCTTC. The complete variable domain, with remaining parts taken from reference TRBV28 and TRBJ2-1, reads DVKVTQSSRYLVKRTGEKVFLECVQDMDHENMFWYRQDPGLGLRLIYFSYDVKMKEKGDIPEGYSVSREKKERFSLILESASTNQTSMYLCASSSKLAGVSYNEQFFGPGTRLTVL.

This clone showed up just once. The V gene is TRBV27, the J gene TRBJ1-6, with TRBD1 matching over 8 bases. The germline gives CDR1 MNHEY, CDR2 SMNVEV (reference sequence). The CDR3 extends over 16 amino acids. V gave up 8 bases and J gave up 5 bases; unmatched junction bases: 11. CDR3 in DNA: TGTGCCAGCTCTCCCTTTACGGGACAGGATAATTCACCCCTCCACTTT. As protein: CASSPFTGQDNSPLHF.

The chain carries TRBV4-1 and TRBJ2-3, with D perhaps matching TRBD2 (5 bases). Germline CDR1 and CDR2: MGHRA and YSYEKL. The CDR3 spans 18 residues. Trimming removed 0 bases from V and 2 bases from J, with 18 bases in between. The CDR3 DNA reads as TGCGCCAGCAGCCAAGATGAGGACCGAGGGTGGCCCACAGATACGCAGTATTTT. Translating it yields CASSQDEDRGWPTDTQYF.

This CDR3 reads CASSQLTGGVGTGELFF. DNA of the CDR3: TGCGCCAGCAGCCAACTTACGGGAGGAGTAGGTACCGGGGAGCTGTTTTTT. This chain uses TRBV4-1 with TRBJ2-2; 7 bases agree with TRBD2. CDR3 length: 17 residues. Germline lookup yields CDR1 MGHRA and CDR2 YSYEKL. The trim removed 2 bases at V and 5 bases at J, leaving 11 bases unmatched.

The chain combines TRBV28 with TRBJ1-5; no clear D. V lost 1 base, J lost 0 bases, and 7 bases lay in between. CDR3 length equals 15 residues. Germline CDR1 MDHEN, CDR2 SYDVKM. In DNA, the CDR3 is TGTGCCAGCAGTTTATACAGTTATAGCAATCAGCCCCAGCATTTT. It is translated as CASSLYSYSNQPQHF.

The chain is built from TRBV7-9 and TRBJ1-3; D call uncertain. Trimming took off 0 bases at V and 0 bases at J, with 6 bases between the two ends. Germline-derived CDR1 and CDR2 are SEHNR and FQNEAQ (reference sequence). This CDR3 contains 15 residues. In DNA form, the CDR3 reads TGTGCCAGCAGCTTAGCGGCCGTCTCTGGAAACACCATATATTTT. This gives the protein CASSLAAVSGNTIYF.

V gene TRBV2 combines with J gene TRBJ1-6, with D possibly being TRBD1 (6 bases). Germline loops: CDR1 SNHLY, CDR2 FYNNEI. Trimming cost V 7 bases and J 5 bases, with 15 bases left between them. The CDR3 runs 15 residues. The CDR3 region is CASTGVEVDNSPLHF. In DNA, the CDR3 is TGTGCCAGCACAGGGGTTGAGGTTGATAATTCACCCCTCCACTTT.

The chain employs TRBV7-9 and TRBJ2-2, with D possibly being TRBD1 (6 bases). V lost 2 bases and J 1 base, leaving 8 bases between the germline ends. The CDR3 spans 15 residues. Germline V gene lookup returns CDR1 SEHNR and CDR2 FQNEAQ (reference sequence). The CDR3 coding sequence is TGTGCCAGCAGCTTACTCAGGGGGAACACCGGGGAGCTGTTTTTT. It translates to CASSLLRGNTGELFF.